One sample yielded the 15 T cell receptor beta chains listed below, sequenced in a study of blood T cell repertoires in COVID-19. Produced via immunoSEQ multiplex PCR; TCRdb's table is partial and in-frame only. The repertoire holds 90,000 to 150,000 clones, roughly 83% seen once, with approximately 4% in the top ten. Input material: peripheral blood. These receptors came from a woman aged 80 or over with acute or convalescent COVID-19.

J is TRBJ2-7 and V is TRBV9; TRBD2 aligns across 8 bases. After removal of 3 bases from V and 4 bases from J, the junction contained 9 bases not matched to a gene. CDR1 is SGDLS and CDR2 is YYNGEE in the germline V gene. This CDR3 is 15 amino acids long. CDR3 sequence: CASSANPGGAYEQYF. The CDR3 coding sequence is TGTGCCAGCAGCGCCAACCCCGGGGGGGCGTACGAGCAGTACTTC.

The chain couples TRBV11-1 to TRBJ2-3; 8 nucleotides match TRBD2. The germline CDR1 and CDR2 sequences are SGHAT and FQDESV (reference sequence). This CDR3 has 16 residues. The V segment lost 1 base and the J segment 2 bases; nucleotides outside the gene matches: 5. CDR3: CASSLEVSGATDTQYF. CDR3 coding DNA: TGTGCCAGCAGCTTAGAGGTTAGCGGGGCCACAGATACGCAGTATTTT.

The chain has TRBV6-2 or TRBV6-3 and TRBJ1-3; 7 bases map to TRBD1. Germline V gene lookup returns CDR1 MNHEY and CDR2 SVGEGT. The CDR3 is 14 amino acids. V lost 6 bases, J lost 4 bases, and 6 bases stayed unmatched. The CDR3 region has the DNA TGTGCCAGCAGCAGGGGGTCACCGGGAAACACCATATATTTT. This encodes CASSRGSPGNTIYF.

The V and J genes are TRBV19 and TRBJ2-3; D is ambiguous. Germline values: CDR1 LNHDA, CDR2 SQIVND (reference sequence). CDR3 length: 12 residues. Trimming pared 6 bases from V and 6 bases from J, leaving 10 bases between. The CDR3 loop reads CASSRPGDTQYF. In nucleotides, the CDR3 is TGTGCCAGTAGCCGCCCCGGGGATACGCAGTATTTT.

The rearrangement links TRBV24-1 to TRBJ2-1, with 9 bases identical to TRBD1. The CDR3 has 13 amino acids. From germline, CDR1 is KGHDR and CDR2 SFDVKD. The junction had 1 base not matched to a gene; V was cut back by 3 bases and J by 8 bases. CDR3 bases: TGTGCCACCAGTGATACAGGGGGCGATGAGCAGTTCTTC. Its protein is CATSDTGGDEQFF.

This clone was recorded once. The chain has TRBV28 and TRBJ1-2, with no clear D. Trimming took off 2 bases at V and 2 bases at J, with 12 bases between the two ends. CDR1 and CDR2 from the germline V gene are MDHEN and SYDVKM. CDR3 length: 15 residues. The CDR3 sequence is CASSLPTAQNYGYTF. CDR3 DNA: TGTGCCAGCAGTTTACCTACAGCCCAAAACTATGGCTACACCTTC.

The V gene is TRBV6-4, the J gene TRBJ2-6; TRBD2 agrees at 15 bases. CDR3 size: 19 residues. CDR1 is MRHNA, CDR2 SNTAGT, per germline. J lost 0 bases, V lost 6 bases, and 6 bases had no gene match. The CDR3, as DNA: TGTGCCAGCAGCGGACTAGCGGGAGGGCGGAGCTCTGGGGCCAACGTCCTGACTTTC. Amino acids: CASSGLAGGRSSGANVLTF.

V usage is TRBV5-4 and J usage is TRBJ2-2; 9 nucleotides align to TRBD2. This CDR3 is 15 amino acids long. J gave up 1 base and V 5 bases, and 3 bases lay outside the gene matches. Looked up from germline, CDR1 is SGHNT and CDR2 is YYREEE (reference sequence). The CDR3 here is CASRRREGNTGELFF. CDR3 nucleotide sequence: TGTGCCAGCAGAAGGCGGGAGGGGAACACCGGGGAGCTGTTTTTT. Looking up the rest from reference TRBV5-4 and TRBJ2-2 gives the full variable domain: ETGVTQSPTHLIKTRGQQVTLRCSSQSGHNTVSWYQQALGQGPQFIFQYYREEENGRGNFPPRFSGLQFPNYSSELNVNALELDDSALYLCASRRREGNTGELFFGEGSRLTVL.

The DNA of the CDR3 is TGCGCCAGCAGCCGGGACAGGGTGACAGATACGCAGTATTTT. It is translated as CASSRDRVTDTQYF. The chain links TRBV5-1 to TRBJ2-3, with 9 bases aligning to TRBD1. The CDR3 totals 14 residues. J gave up 3 bases and V 4 bases, and 3 bases lay outside the gene matches. Germline CDR1 and CDR2: SGHRS and YFSETQ.

The chain has TRBV27 and TRBJ1-3; D perhaps matches TRBD1 (6 bases). This CDR3 region has 14 residues. Deletions cut 7 bases from V and 0 bases from J, with 10 bases between. Germline lookup yields CDR1 MNHEY and CDR2 SMNVEV (reference sequence). The CDR3: CASTGTLSGNTIYF. Written as DNA, the CDR3 is TGTGCCAGCACGGGGACACTCTCTGGAAACACCATATATTTT.

The chain combines TRBV7-2 with TRBJ2-1, with a possible D match to TRBD1 (6 bases). CDR1 is SGHTA and CDR2 is FQGNSA in the germline V gene. The CDR3 sequence is 14 residues long. The V gene lost 5 bases and the J gene lost 5 bases, with 13 bases spanning the gap. The CDR3 loop is CASSPQQGHNEQFF. The CDR3 DNA is TGTGCCAGCAGCCCCCAACAGGGACACAATGAGCAGTTCTTC.

This clone was counted a few times. The chain is built from TRBV19 and TRBJ1-3, with TRBD1 as a possible D gene (5 bases). In germline, CDR1 is LNHDA, CDR2 SQIVND (reference sequence). This CDR3 spans 15 amino acids. The V and J ends lost 5 bases and 0 bases respectively, with 11 bases between them. In DNA form, the CDR3 reads TGTGCCAGTAGTCCCGACAGTCACTCTGGAAACACCATATATTTT. It translates to CASSPDSHSGNTIYF.

CDR3 nucleotide sequence: TGTGCAAGTCGCTTAGCGATTCTTCCGTCAGGGAATAGCAATCAGCCCCAGCATTTT. It yields the protein CASRLAILPSGNSNQPQHF. V usage is TRBV12-2 and J usage is TRBJ1-5; TRBD1, the table's D call, was not compared with the DNA. TRBV12-2 is reported as a pseudogene. This CDR3 has 19 residues.

In this sample, this clone turned up a few times. The chain employs TRBV23-1 and TRBJ1-2; TRBD1 agrees at 8 bases. TRBV23-1 is reported as an ORF; its role is uncertain. Trimming at V came to 4 bases and at J to 3 bases, leaving 13 bases not matched to a gene. The CDR3 totals 17 residues. CDR3 sequence: CASSRVGIGRGHYGYTF. The CDR3 coding sequence is TGCGCCAGCAGTCGCGTAGGGATTGGCAGGGGGCACTATGGCTACACCTTC.

The rearrangement joins TRBV7-2 to TRBJ1-3; maybe TRBD1 (6 bases). CDR1 and CDR2 (germline): SGHTA, FQGNSA. Trimming pared 5 bases from V and 5 bases from J, leaving 19 bases between. The length of the CDR3 is 16 residues. Written as DNA, the CDR3 is TGTGCCAGCAGCACTCCCGGGGGGGGGCGTAGAAACACCATATATTTT. Protein sequence: CASSTPGGGRRNTIYF. Supplemented by reference TRBV7-2 and TRBJ1-3, the full variable domain reads GAGVSQSPSNKVTEKGKDVELRCDPISGHTALYWYRQSLGQGLEFLIYFQGNSAPDKSGLPSDRFSAERTGGSVSTLTIQRTQQEDSAVYLCASSTPGGGRRNTIYFGEGSWLTVV.